This TCR beta chain was sequenced in a study of blood T cell repertoires in COVID-19. Study context: From T cells, B-cell-depleted T cells, or PBMCs came the material, which was cDNA or gDNA.

In the source study's methods: Scientists estimated how many nucleated cells there were by amplifying reference gene primers. The data were produced by immunoSEQ multiplex PCR, yet TCRdb's version contains in-frame clones alone and is incomplete. V, J and clone size derive from that table, while D and trimming were established from the DNA sequence. The repertoire holds about 190,000 clones, 82% seen once, with approximately 4.7% in the top ten. This clone has a handful of counts. Those enrolled, adults aged roughly 18 to 89 years, came from fewer than 25 US areas. The sample was PBMCs or T cells enriched from blood (not recorded which). The source is a woman in her sixties with acute COVID-19.

The CDR3 bases are TGTGCCAGCAGTCTCACAGGGGACACCGGGGAGCTGTTTTTT. Translated, it gives CASSLTGDTGELFF. The genes are TRBV9 and TRBJ2-2, with 7 nucleotides matching TRBD1. The CDR3 contains 14 residues. V lost 5 bases and J lost 3; bases outside the gene matches: 4. In germline, CDR1 is SGDLS, CDR2 YYNGEE.